A selection of T cell receptor beta chains follows, all from one sample in a study of tumor-infiltrating lymphocytes in oesophageal squamous cell carcinoma. One entry per CDR3 protein results from TCRdb running MiXCR on the PCR reads. The data hold around 22,000 distinct CDR3 sequences, with around 40% observed a single time. The sample consisted of esophageal tumor tissue. The receptors come from a male donor with esophageal squamous cell carcinoma. The CDR3 runs from the conserved cysteine through the conserved F or W. Each record gives: J gene, clone size, D gene, V gene, CDR3 DNA, CDR3 protein. The D gene is left open where the match is weak. The listing skips clone size in some rows; elsewhere it reads once, few, many or a size class.

>TRBJ2-7|few|TRBD1|TRBV5-1
TGCGCCAGCAGAACCCTACAGGGGGACGAGCAGTACTTC
CASRTLQGDEQYF
>TRBJ2-7|many|TRBD1|TRBV6-1
TGTGCCAGCAGCAAGACAGGGTCTCGGAACGAGCAGTACTTC
CASSKTGSRNEQYF
>TRBJ2-7|NA|NA|TRBV7-2
TGTGCCAGCAGCCAACAACTAGTTCTACTTGAGCAGTACTTC
CASSQQLVLLEQYF
>TRBJ1-4|NA|TRBD1|TRBV7-3
TGTGCCAGCGCGACAGGGAAAAATGAAAAACTGTTTTTT
CASATGKNEKLFF
>TRBJ1-4|many|NA|TRBV28
TGTGCCAGCAGCGTGCTTCGGGGGTCGGGTGAAAAACTGTTTTTT
CASSVLRGSGEKLFF
>TRBJ2-2|NA|NA|TRBV5-1
TGCGCCAGCAGCCGGGACGCGAACACCGGGGAGCTGTTTTTT
CASSRDANTGELFF
>TRBJ2-1|few|NA|TRBV5-1
TGCGCCAGCAGCTTGGGCCAGGACTCCTACAATGAGCAGTTCTTC
CASSLGQDSYNEQFF
>TRBJ2-1|few|TRBD2|TRBV7-9
TGTGCCAGCAGCCAGATCGGCGGGGGGTTCTACAATGAGCAGTTCTTC
CASSQIGGGFYNEQFF
>TRBJ2-5|medium-sized|NA|TRBV12-3/TRBV12-4
TGTGCCAGCAGTTTAGGTGGGACCCAAGAGACCCAGTACTTC
CASSLGGTQETQYF
>TRBJ2-2|many|NA|TRBV6-1
TGTGCCAGCAAACAAGGGTGGGGGTCCAGGACCGGGGAGCTGTTTTTT
CASKQGWGSRTGELFF
>TRBJ1-1|few|TRBD1|TRBV7-2
TGTGCCAGCAGCCCAGGGACAGGCCTGGGGAACACTGAAGCTTTCTTT
CASSPGTGLGNTEAFF
>TRBJ1-5|many|NA|TRBV6-1
TGTGCCAGCGCACCACGTCTTACGGACGTAAAAAATCAGCCCCAGCATTTT
CASAPRLTDVKNQPQHF
>TRBJ2-1|NA|TRBD2|TRBV11-2
TGTGCCAGCAGCGCACGGCGACTAGCGGGCGCCAACTCCTACAATGAGCAGTTCTTC
CASSARRLAGANSYNEQFF
>TRBJ2-5|NA|NA|TRBV6-1
TGTGCCAGCAAAGTCAACAGGGCTACCTACAATGAGCAGTACTTC
CASKVNRATYNEQYF
>TRBJ2-1|NA|NA|TRBV7-2
TGTGCCAGCAGCTTAGTCTTACAAGAGACCCAGTTCTTC
CASSLVLQETQFF
>TRBJ2-5|many|NA|TRBV6-1
TGTGCCAGTCGATTTAGGGGGGTACAAGAGACCCAGTACTTC
CASRFRGVQETQYF
>TRBJ2-3|many|TRBD2|TRBV5-5
TGTGCCAGCAGCGGAGGGACTAGCGGGAGCCGGGATACGCAGTATTTT
CASSGGTSGSRDTQYF
>TRBJ2-1|few|NA|TRBV7-3
TGTGCCAGCAGCTTAAACCCCGGACCATACAATGAGCAGTTCTTC
CASSLNPGPYNEQFF
>TRBJ2-3|medium-sized|NA|TRBV7-2
TGTGCCAGCAGCTTAACGTTTCGGGGGGCTAGCACAGATACGCAGTATTTT
CASSLTFRGASTDTQYF
>TRBJ2-7|many|TRBD2|TRBV28
TGTGCCAGCAGTTATCGAGCGGGATCCTACGAGCAGTACTTC
CASSYRAGSYEQYF
>TRBJ2-3|NA|NA|TRBV10-1
TGCGCCAGCAGTAAGTCCCAGGGAAGCTATACGCAGTATTTT
CASSKSQGSYTQYF
>TRBJ2-7|once|TRBD1|TRBV11-2
TGTGCCAGCAGCTCCGGGACAGGGTGCTACGAGCAGTACTTC
CASSSGTGCYEQYF
>TRBJ1-5|few|NA|TRBV27
TGTGCCAGCAGTTTATTACAGGGAGATCAGCCCCAGCATTTT
CASSLLQGDQPQHF
>TRBJ2-5|few|NA|TRBV6-1
TGTGCCAGCAGTAGGACGCGACAGACCAGCGAGACCCAGTACTTC
CASSRTRQTSETQYF
>TRBJ2-5|NA|NA|TRBV28
TGTGCCAGCAGTTTACGTGGCAGGGCGGGAGAGACCCAGTACTTC
CASSLRGRAGETQYF
>TRBJ2-5|NA|NA|TRBV7-8
TGTGCCAGCAGCTTAAGGGGTGTCGAGACCCAGTACTTC
CASSLRGVETQYF
>TRBJ2-2|NA|TRBD2|TRBV7-4
TGTGCCAGCAGCCGGACGGGAGGGAACACCGGGGAGCTGTTTTTT
CASSRTGGNTGELFF
>TRBJ1-5|many|NA|TRBV4-1
TGCGCCAGCAGCCAATTGTGGGCGGGGAGCAATCAGCCCCAGCATTTT
CASSQLWAGSNQPQHF
>TRBJ2-7|many|TRBD1|TRBV6-6
TGTGCCAGCAGTTACTCGGACAGGGCAGCCTACGAGCAGTACTTC
CASSYSDRAAYEQYF
>TRBJ2-4|NA|TRBD2|TRBV7-2
TGTGCCAGCAGCTTCCGAGCGGGGGGGCCTGTCGGGGAGCTGTACTTC
CASSFRAGGPVGELYF
>TRBJ1-2|NA|TRBD1|TRBV6-6
TGTGCCAGCAGTTACTCGATGGGACAGGATGGCTACACCTTC
CASSYSMGQDGYTF
>TRBJ2-4|many|NA|TRBV7-9
TGTGCCAGCAGGGAAGGGGGGTTAGCCAAAAACATTCAGTACTTC
CASREGGLAKNIQYF
>TRBJ2-1|NA|TRBD1|TRBV5-1
TGCGCCAGCAGCTTGGGAGGGACAGCAACCTACGATCTCTCCAATGAGCAGTTCTTC
CASSLGGTATYDLSNEQFF
>TRBJ2-1|NA|NA|TRBV7-8
TGTGCCAGCAGCTTATTGGAGACTAAGACCCAGTTCTTC
CASSLLETKTQFF
>TRBJ2-6|medium-sized|NA|TRBV7-7
TGTGCTAGCAGCTTAGCTGGGGCCAACGTCCTGACTTTC
CASSLAGANVLTF
>TRBJ1-2|NA|NA|TRBV11-2
TGTGCCAGCAGCTTAGGTGGACATCCCTCAGCGGGCTACACCTTC
CASSLGGHPSAGYTF
>TRBJ2-1|NA|NA|TRBV9
TGTGCCAGCAGCCCTCGAGGGGGGAAGAATGAGCAGTTCTTC
CASSPRGGKNEQFF
>TRBJ2-7|NA|NA|TRBV6-1
TGTGCCAGCAGCGCTATACAAGCGACCGAGCAGTACTTC
CASSAIQATEQYF
>TRBJ1-1|NA|NA|TRBV6-5
TGTGCCAGCAGTTACTCCGCGACTAGCGGCTCCTACGAGCAGTACTTT
CASSYSATSGSYEQYF
>TRBJ2-1|medium-sized|TRBD2|TRBV7-3
TGTGCCAGCAGCTTAATCGGCGGGAGTGTACAGGAAAATGAGCAGTTCTTC
CASSLIGGSVQENEQFF
>TRBJ2-1|NA|NA|TRBV24-1
TGTGCCACCAGTGAGGGGACACCGAAGAAGCAGTTCTTC
CATSEGTPKKQFF
>TRBJ2-1|NA|TRBD2|TRBV6-6
TGTGCCAGCAGGGAGCGGGAGGGCTATGAGCAGTTCTTC
CASREREGYEQFF
>TRBJ2-5|few|NA|TRBV25-1
TGTGCCAGCAGTGAATTTACGACGTGGGAGACCCAGTACTTC
CASSEFTTWETQYF
>TRBJ1-2|NA|NA|TRBV7-3
TGTGCCAGCAGCACCCATTATGGCTACACCTTC
CASSTHYGYTF
>TRBJ1-2|NA|NA|TRBV7-2
TGTGCCAGCAGCCGTCAGGGCAATTTACCCCACTACACCTTC
CASSRQGNLPHYTF
>TRBJ2-7|NA|NA|TRBV5-1
TGCGCCAGCAGCTACGCTACAGGGGAGGATACGCAGTACTTC
CASSYATGEDTQYF
>TRBJ2-1|NA|TRBD2|TRBV5-3
TGCGCCAGCAGCCCGGGAGGGGGAAATGAGCAGTTCTTC
CASSPGGGNEQFF
>TRBJ1-6|NA|NA|TRBV6-2/TRBV6-3
TGTGCCAGCAGTTATGGAGGCTCCTATAATTCACCCCTCCACTTC
CASSYGGSYNSPLHF
>TRBJ2-1|NA|TRBD2|TRBV12-3/TRBV12-4
TGTGCCAGCAGGGGACTAGCGGGAAAAAACTACAATGAGCAGTTCTTC
CASRGLAGKNYNEQFF
>TRBJ2-1|NA|NA|TRBV19
TGTGCCAGTTCTGAAGTAGGCGGGGTCTACAATGAGCAGTTCTTC
CASSEVGGVYNEQFF
>TRBJ2-1|few|TRBD2|TRBV7-3
TGTGCCAGCAGCCGCAAACCTGATATAGCGGGAGCCTCCTACAATGAGCAGTTCTTC
CASSRKPDIAGASYNEQFF
>TRBJ2-5|few|TRBD1|TRBV6-1
TGTGCCAGCAGCGTAAACCCGGGACAGGGAGAGGCGACCCAGTACTTC
CASSVNPGQGEATQYF